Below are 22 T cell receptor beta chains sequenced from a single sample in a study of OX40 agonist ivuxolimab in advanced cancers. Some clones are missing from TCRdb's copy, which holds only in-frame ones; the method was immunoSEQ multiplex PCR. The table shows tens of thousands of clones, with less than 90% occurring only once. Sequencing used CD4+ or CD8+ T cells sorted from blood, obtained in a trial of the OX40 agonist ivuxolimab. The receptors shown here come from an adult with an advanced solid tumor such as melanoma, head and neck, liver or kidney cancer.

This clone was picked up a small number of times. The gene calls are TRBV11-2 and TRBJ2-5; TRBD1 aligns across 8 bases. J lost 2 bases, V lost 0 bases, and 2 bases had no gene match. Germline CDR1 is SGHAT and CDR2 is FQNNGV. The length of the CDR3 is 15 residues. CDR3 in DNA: TGTGCCAGCAGCTTAGATTACAGGGGGCAAGAGACCCAGTACTTC. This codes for CASSLDYRGQETQYF. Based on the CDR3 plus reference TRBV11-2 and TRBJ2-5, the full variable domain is EAGVAQSPRYKIIEKRQSVAFWCNPISGHATLYWYQQILGQGPKLLIQFQNNGVVDDSQLPKDRFSAERLKGVDSTLKIQPAKLEDSAVYLCASSLDYRGQETQYFGPGTRLLVL.

CDR3 in amino acids: CASSFLDRGDTQYF. In DNA, the CDR3 is TGTGCCAGCAGTTTCCTTGACAGGGGAGATACGCAGTATTTT. J is TRBJ2-3 and V is TRBV27, with 8 bases identical to TRBD1. The ends lost 3 bases at V and 5 bases at J; junction bases unmatched: 4. From germline, CDR1 is MNHEY and CDR2 SMNVEV (reference sequence). The CDR3 has 14 amino acids.

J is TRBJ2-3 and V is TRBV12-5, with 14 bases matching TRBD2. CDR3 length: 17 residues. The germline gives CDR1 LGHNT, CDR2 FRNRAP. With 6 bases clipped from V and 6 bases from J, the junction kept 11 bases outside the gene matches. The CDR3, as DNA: TGTGCTAGTGGGCTCGGGACTAGCGGGAGTCATGGGGATACGCAGTATTTT. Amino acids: CASGLGTSGSHGDTQYF.

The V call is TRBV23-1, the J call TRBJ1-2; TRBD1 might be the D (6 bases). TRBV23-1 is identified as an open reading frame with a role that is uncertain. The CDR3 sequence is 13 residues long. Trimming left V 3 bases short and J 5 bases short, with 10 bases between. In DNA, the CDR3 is TGCGCCAGCAGTCAGTACCAGGGGTATGGCTACACCTTC. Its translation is CASSQYQGYGYTF.

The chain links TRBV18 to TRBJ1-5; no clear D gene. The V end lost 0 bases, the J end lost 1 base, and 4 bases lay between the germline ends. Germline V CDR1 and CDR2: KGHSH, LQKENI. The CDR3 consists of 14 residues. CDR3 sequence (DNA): TGTGCCAGCTCACCACCAAGCAGCAATCAGCCCCAGCATTTT. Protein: CASSPPSSNQPQHF.

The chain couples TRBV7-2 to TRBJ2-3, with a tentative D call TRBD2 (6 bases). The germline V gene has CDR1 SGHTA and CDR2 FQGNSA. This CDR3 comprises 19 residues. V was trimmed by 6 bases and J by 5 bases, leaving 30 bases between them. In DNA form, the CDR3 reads TGTGCCAGCAGTCCTCAGGGAGGACAAAATCTTTTTAGGGGAGATACGCAGTATTTT. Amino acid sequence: CASSPQGGQNLFRGDTQYF. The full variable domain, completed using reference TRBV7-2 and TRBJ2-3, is GAGVSQSPSNKVTEKGKDVELRCDPISGHTALYWYRQSLGQGLEFLIYFQGNSAPDKSGLPSDRFSAERTGGSVSTLTIQRTQQEDSAVYLCASSPQGGQNLFRGDTQYFGPGTRLTVL.

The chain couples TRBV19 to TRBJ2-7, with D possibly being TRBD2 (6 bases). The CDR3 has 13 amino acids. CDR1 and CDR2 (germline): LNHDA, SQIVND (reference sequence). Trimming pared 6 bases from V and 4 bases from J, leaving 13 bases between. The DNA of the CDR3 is TGTGCCAGTAGCGCGCGGGGTAGATACGAGCAGTACTTC. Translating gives CASSARGRYEQYF. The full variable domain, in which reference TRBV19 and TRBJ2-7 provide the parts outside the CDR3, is DGGITQSPKYLFRKEGQNVTLSCEQNLNHDAMYWYRQDPGQGLRLIYYSQIVNDFQKGDIAEGYSVSREKKESFPLTVTSAQKNPTAFYLCASSARGRYEQYFGPGTRLTVT.

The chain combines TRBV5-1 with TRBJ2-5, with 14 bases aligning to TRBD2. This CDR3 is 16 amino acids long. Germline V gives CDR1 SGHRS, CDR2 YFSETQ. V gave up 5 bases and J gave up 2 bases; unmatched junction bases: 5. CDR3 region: CASRTGLAGDQETQYF. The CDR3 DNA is TGCGCCAGCAGAACGGGACTAGCGGGAGATCAAGAGACCCAGTACTTC. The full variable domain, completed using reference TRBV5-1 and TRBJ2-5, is KAGVTQTPRYLIKTRGQQVTLSCSPISGHRSVSWYQQTPGQGLQFLFEYFSETQRNKGNFPGRFSGRQFSNSRSEMNVSTLELGDSALYLCASRTGLAGDQETQYFGPGTRLLVL.

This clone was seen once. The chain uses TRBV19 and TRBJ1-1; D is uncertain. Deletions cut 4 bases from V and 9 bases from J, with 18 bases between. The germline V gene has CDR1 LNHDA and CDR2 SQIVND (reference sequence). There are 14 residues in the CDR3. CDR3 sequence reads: CASSKAPGEGKAFF. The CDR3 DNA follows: TGTGCCAGTAGTAAGGCCCCGGGTGAAGGAAAAGCTTTCTTT.

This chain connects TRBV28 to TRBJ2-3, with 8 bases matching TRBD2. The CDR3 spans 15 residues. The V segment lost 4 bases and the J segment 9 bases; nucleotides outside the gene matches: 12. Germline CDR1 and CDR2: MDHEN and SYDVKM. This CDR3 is CASSSTSGGAGTQYF. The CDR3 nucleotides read TGTGCCAGCAGTTCAACCAGCGGGGGTGCGGGGACGCAGTATTTT.

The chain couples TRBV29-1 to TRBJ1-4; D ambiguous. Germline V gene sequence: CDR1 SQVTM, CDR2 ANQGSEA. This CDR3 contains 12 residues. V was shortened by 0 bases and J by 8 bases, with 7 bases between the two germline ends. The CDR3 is CSVEDRFEKLFF. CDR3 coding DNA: TGCAGCGTTGAAGATCGATTCGAAAAACTGTTTTTT.

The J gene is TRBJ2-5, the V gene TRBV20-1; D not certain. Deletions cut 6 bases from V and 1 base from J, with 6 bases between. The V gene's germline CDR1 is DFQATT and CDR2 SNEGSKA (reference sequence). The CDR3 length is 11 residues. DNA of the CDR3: TGCAGTGCGCAATTCCAAGAGACCCAGTACTTC. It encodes CSAQFQETQYF.

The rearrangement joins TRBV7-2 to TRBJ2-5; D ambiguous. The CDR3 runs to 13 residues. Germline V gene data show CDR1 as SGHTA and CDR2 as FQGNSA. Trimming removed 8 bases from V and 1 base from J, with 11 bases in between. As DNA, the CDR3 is TGTGCCAGCCGACAAACACCCCAAGAGACCCAGTACTTC. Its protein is CASRQTPQETQYF.

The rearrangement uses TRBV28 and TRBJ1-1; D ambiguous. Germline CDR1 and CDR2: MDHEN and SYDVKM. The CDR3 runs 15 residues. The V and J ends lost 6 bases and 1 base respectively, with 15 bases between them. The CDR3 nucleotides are TGTGCCAGCAGACTACCCCAAGGGCGGAACACTGAAGCTTTCTTT. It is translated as CASRLPQGRNTEAFF.

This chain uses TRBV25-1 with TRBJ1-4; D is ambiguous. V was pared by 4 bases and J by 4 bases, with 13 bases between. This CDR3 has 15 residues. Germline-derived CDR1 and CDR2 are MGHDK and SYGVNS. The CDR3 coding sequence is TGTGCCAGCAGTGTCAGATCGGGCCGTAATGAAAAACTGTTTTTT. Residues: CASSVRSGRNEKLFF.

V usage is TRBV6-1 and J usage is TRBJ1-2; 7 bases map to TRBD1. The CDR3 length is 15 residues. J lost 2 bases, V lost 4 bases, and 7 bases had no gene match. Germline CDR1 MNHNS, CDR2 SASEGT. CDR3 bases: TGTGCCAGCAGTGGTGGACAGGTCCTAAACTATGGCTACACCTTC. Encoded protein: CASSGGQVLNYGYTF.

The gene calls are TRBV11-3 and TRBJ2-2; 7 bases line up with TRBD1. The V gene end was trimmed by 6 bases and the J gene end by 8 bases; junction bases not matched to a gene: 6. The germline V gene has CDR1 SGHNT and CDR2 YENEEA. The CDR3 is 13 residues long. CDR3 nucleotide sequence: TGTGCCAGCAGATTAACAGGGGCTGGGGAGCTGTTTTTT. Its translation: CASRLTGAGELFF.

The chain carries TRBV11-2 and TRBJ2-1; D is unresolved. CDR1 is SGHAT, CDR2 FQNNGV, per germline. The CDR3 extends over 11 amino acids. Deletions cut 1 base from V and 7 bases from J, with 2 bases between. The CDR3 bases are TGTGCCAGCAGCTTAGCAAATGAGCAGTTCTTC. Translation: CASSLANEQFF.

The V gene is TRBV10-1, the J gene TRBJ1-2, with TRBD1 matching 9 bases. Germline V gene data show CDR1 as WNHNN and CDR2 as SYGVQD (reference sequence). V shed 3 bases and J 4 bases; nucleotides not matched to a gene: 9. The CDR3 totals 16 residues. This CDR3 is CASSDGTGPLGYGYTF. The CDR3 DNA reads TGCGCCAGCAGTGATGGGACAGGGCCCCTAGGCTATGGCTACACCTTC.

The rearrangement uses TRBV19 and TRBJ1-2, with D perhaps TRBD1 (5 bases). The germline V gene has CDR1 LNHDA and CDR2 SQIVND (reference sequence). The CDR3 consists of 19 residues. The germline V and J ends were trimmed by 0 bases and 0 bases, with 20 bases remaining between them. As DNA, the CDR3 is TGTGCCAGTAGTATAGATATAGCCCTTTCCTCGGGGCCTAACTATGGCTACACCTTC. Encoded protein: CASSIDIALSSGPNYGYTF.

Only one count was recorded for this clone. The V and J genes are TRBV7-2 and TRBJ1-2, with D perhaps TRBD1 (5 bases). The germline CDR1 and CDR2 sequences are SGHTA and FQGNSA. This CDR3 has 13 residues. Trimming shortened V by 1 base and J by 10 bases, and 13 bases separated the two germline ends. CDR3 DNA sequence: TGTGCCAGCAGCTTAGAGATAGGCAGGGACTACACCTTC. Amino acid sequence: CASSLEIGRDYTF.

Written as DNA, the CDR3 is TGTGCCAGCAGCTCGATCGGACAGAACACAGATACGCAGTATTTT. This codes for CASSSIGQNTDTQYF. This chain connects TRBV7-2 to TRBJ2-3, with D perhaps matching TRBD1 (6 bases). Germline V gene lookup returns CDR1 SGHTA and CDR2 FQGNSA. The CDR3 covers 15 residues. The V end lost 4 bases, the J end lost 2 bases, and 13 bases lay between the germline ends.